These 19 T cell receptor beta chains share one sample of origin, sequenced in a study of T cell responses to AZD1222 COVID-19 vaccine. The assay was immunoSEQ multiplex PCR, and TCRdb's table has in-frame clones only and misses some. The table includes about 150,000 clones, around 95% detected once. Specimen: peripheral blood, collected on day 0 of AZD1222 vaccination. These receptors came from an adult in good health.

V gene TRBV5-1 combines with J gene TRBJ1-2, with 10 bases identical to TRBD1. Germline CDR1 is SGHRS and CDR2 is YFSETQ. V dropped 5 bases and J dropped 6; count of bases not matched to a gene: 1. This CDR3 is 12 amino acids long. Here the CDR3 DNA reads TGCGCCAGCAGGGGACAGGGGAATGGCTACACCTTC. Its protein product is CASRGQGNGYTF.

This chain uses TRBV7-9 with TRBJ1-2, with D possibly matching TRBD1 (6 bases). This CDR3 contains 15 residues. Trimming stripped 4 bases from V and 4 bases from J, with 16 bases between. Germline V gene lookup returns CDR1 SEHNR and CDR2 FQNEAQ (reference sequence). The CDR3 protein is CASSSTTGLAYGYTF. The CDR3 nucleotides read TGTGCCAGCAGCTCAACGACAGGCCTTGCCTATGGCTACACCTTC.

The J gene is TRBJ2-4, the V gene TRBV7-8; D remains ambiguous. CDR1 SGHVS and CDR2 FQNEAQ come from the germline V gene. This CDR3 has 16 amino acids. V was cut by 1 base and J by 4 bases, with 14 bases left in between. CDR3 loop: CASSLGGFGIKNIQYF. For the CDR3, the DNA is TGTGCCAGCAGCTTAGGGGGTTTTGGGATTAAAAACATTCAGTACTTC.

The gene calls are TRBV7-9 and TRBJ2-1; TRBD2 matches at 8 bases. Germline assignment: CDR1 SEHNR and CDR2 FQNEAQ (reference sequence). V shed 7 bases and J 6 bases; nucleotides not matched to a gene: 14. This CDR3 has 16 residues. The CDR3 region has the DNA TGTGCCAGCACCTCCGGGGGGGAGCTGGGTATCAATGAGCAGTTCTTC. This encodes CASTSGGELGINEQFF.

The chain links TRBV6-1 to TRBJ1-4; possible D gene TRBD1, 6 bases. In germline, CDR1 is MNHNS, CDR2 SASEGT. The germline V and J ends were trimmed by 2 bases and 4 bases, with 14 bases remaining between them. The CDR3 is 16 amino acids. CDR3 DNA: TGTGCCAGCAGTGAACTTACAGGGAGGTTTAATGAAAAACTGTTTTTT. Translated, it gives CASSELTGRFNEKLFF.

The V call is TRBV7-9, the J call TRBJ1-1, with D possibly being TRBD1 (5 bases). The V and J ends lost 5 bases and 5 bases respectively, with 18 bases between them. The CDR3 is 15 residues long. CDR1 and CDR2 from the germline V gene are SEHNR and FQNEAQ (reference sequence). The CDR3 loop is CASSPGLSPLTEAFF. The CDR3 DNA sequence: TGTGCCAGCAGCCCGGGACTCTCCCCTTTGACTGAAGCTTTCTTT.

V is TRBV7-9 and J is TRBJ1-1; no reliable D call. V gave up 3 bases and J gave up 3 bases, with 11 bases separating them. The V gene's germline CDR1 is SEHNR and CDR2 FQNEAQ (reference sequence). The CDR3 has 14 amino acids. The DNA for the CDR3 is TGTGCCAGCAGCTTTGAGGGATTGCACACTGAAGCTTTCTTT. Protein product: CASSFEGLHTEAFF.

This rearrangement joins TRBV6-4 to TRBJ1-2, with D maybe TRBD1 (6 bases). The CDR3 contains 14 residues. V dropped 0 bases and J dropped 7 bases, with 12 bases sitting between them. Germline values: CDR1 MRHNA, CDR2 SNTAGT. The CDR3 sequence is CASSDSAGTSGYTF. CDR3 bases: TGTGCCAGCAGTGACTCGGCAGGGACAAGTGGCTACACCTTC.

This clone was counted a single time. The V call is TRBV7-6, the J call TRBJ1-1; no reliable D call. Trimming took off 6 bases at V and 1 base at J, with 9 bases between the two ends. The CDR3 runs 13 residues. Germline loops: CDR1 SGHVS, CDR2 FNYEAQ. As DNA, the CDR3 is TGTGCCAGCAGTCCTATACAGAACACTGAAGCTTTCTTT. Translated: CASSPIQNTEAFF.

V and J are TRBV5-1 and TRBJ2-3, with 7 bases fitting TRBD1. Unmatched junction bases numbered 19, after V lost 4 bases and J lost 8 bases. This CDR3 comprises 17 residues. The germline V gene has CDR1 SGHRS and CDR2 YFSETQ. The CDR3 DNA reads as TGCGCCAGCAGCCCCGGAACTAATGACAGGGTCCAGGGTACGCAGTATTTT. Its translation is CASSPGTNDRVQGTQYF.

The chain uses TRBV7-9 and TRBJ1-1; D not certain. Trimming shortened V by 1 base and J by 4 bases, and 13 bases separated the two germline ends. CDR1 and CDR2 from the germline V gene are SEHNR and FQNEAQ (reference sequence). The CDR3 extends over 15 amino acids. The CDR3 DNA follows: TGTGCCAGCAGCTTAGTCGGGGTTTTGGGCACTGAAGCTTTCTTT. This codes for CASSLVGVLGTEAFF.

The V gene is TRBV28, the J gene TRBJ2-6, with D tentatively TRBD1 (6 bases). Deletions cut 7 bases from V and 1 base from J, with 17 bases between. This CDR3 spans 17 amino acids. Germline V gene sequence: CDR1 MDHEN, CDR2 SYDVKM. CDR3 in amino acids: CASISGAQSSGANVLTF. As DNA, the CDR3 is TGTGCCAGCATTTCAGGGGCCCAGTCTTCTGGGGCCAACGTCCTGACTTTC.

This clone has just one count. This chain connects TRBV29-1 to TRBJ2-4; D is perhaps TRBD1 (6 bases). V lost 6 bases to trimming and J lost 16 bases, with 19 bases between them. Germline CDR1 reads SQVTM; CDR2 reads ANQGSEA. The CDR3 has 11 residues. In DNA form, the CDR3 reads TGCAGCGTCGAACAGGGCGGTCATCCCTACTTC. It is translated as CSVEQGGHPYF.

This chain uses TRBV14 with TRBJ2-5; 7 bases map to TRBD1. V was clipped by 1 base and J by 4 bases; unmatched bases: 9. The CDR3 consists of 16 residues. CDR1 is SGHDN and CDR2 is FVKESK in the germline V gene. This CDR3 is CASSQVYDRARETQYF. CDR3 coding DNA: TGTGCCAGCAGCCAAGTTTACGACAGGGCTCGAGAGACCCAGTACTTC. Drawing the rest from reference TRBV14 and TRBJ2-5, the complete variable domain is EAGVTQFPSHSVIEKGQTVTLRCDPISGHDNLYWYRRVMGKEIKFLLHFVKESKQDESGMPNNRFLAERTGGTYSTLKVQPAELEDSGVYFCASSQVYDRARETQYFGPGTRLLVL.

V and J are TRBV2 and TRBJ1-1, with a tentative D call TRBD1 (5 bases). The CDR3 totals 12 residues. From germline, CDR1 is SNHLY and CDR2 FYNNEI. Deletions cut 6 bases from V and 6 bases from J, with 11 bases between. Here the CDR3 reads CASSLGGSEAFF. CDR3 coding DNA: TGTGCCAGCAGCCTGGGGGGTTCTGAAGCTTTCTTT.

The chain combines TRBV7-8 with TRBJ1-2; D is uncertain. The CDR3 loop spans 13 amino acids. V was shortened by 5 bases and J by 3 bases, with 10 bases between the two germline ends. Germline-derived CDR1 and CDR2 are SGHVS and FQNEAQ. The CDR3 DNA reads TGTGCCAGCAGCATGGGTACGGACTATGGCTACACCTTC. It encodes CASSMGTDYGYTF.

V gene TRBV27 combines with J gene TRBJ1-2; TRBD1 matches at 9 bases. The CDR3 has 15 residues. Germline loops: CDR1 MNHEY, CDR2 SMNVEV (reference sequence). V dropped 5 bases and J dropped 4; count of bases not matched to a gene: 8. Here the CDR3 reads CASSPGTGLGYGYTF. CDR3 sequence (DNA): TGTGCCAGCAGTCCAGGGACAGGGCTAGGCTATGGCTACACCTTC.

The chain joins TRBV27 to TRBJ1-1, with D hard to call. CDR1 and CDR2 (germline): MNHEY, SMNVEV (reference sequence). V was shortened by 7 bases and J by 1 base, with 10 bases between the two germline ends. This CDR3 spans 13 amino acids. CDR3 residues: CASNDGPNTEAFF. The CDR3 bases are TGTGCCAGCAACGACGGTCCGAACACTGAAGCTTTCTTT.

This chain links TRBV4-1 with TRBJ2-6; 8 bases map to TRBD1. From germline, CDR1 is MGHRA and CDR2 YSYEKL. The CDR3 loop spans 20 amino acids. The junction had 15 bases not matched to a gene; V was cut back by 4 bases and J by 1 base. Here the CDR3 DNA reads TGCGCCAGCAGCCCTGGCGTCTGGACCCGACAGGGGTCTGGGGCCAACGTCCTGACTTTC. It is translated as CASSPGVWTRQGSGANVLTF.